This entry lists 15 T cell receptor beta chains sequenced from one sample in a study of control samples from healthy donors and cancer patients. TCRdb's copy holds only in-frame clones and misses some; the assay was immunoSEQ multiplex PCR. The sample records around 120,000 clones, approximately 87% being singletons. Sequences were obtained from blood. These receptors were taken from a man aged 60 to 75 in good health.

The chain combines TRBV12-3 or TRBV12-4 with TRBJ1-5, with D maybe TRBD1 (6 bases). This CDR3 is 13 amino acids long. V dropped 5 bases and J dropped 7 bases, with 12 bases sitting between them. The chain's CDR3 is CASSNRDDQPQHF. CDR3 DNA: TGTGCCAGCAGTAACAGGGATGACCAGCCCCAGCATTTT.

The V gene is TRBV27, the J gene TRBJ2-7; D is perhaps TRBD1 or TRBD2 (5 bases each). The CDR3 consists of 15 residues. Trimming took off 3 bases at V and 2 bases at J, with 14 bases between the two ends. From germline, CDR1 is MNHEY and CDR2 SMNVEV (reference sequence). CDR3 DNA: TGTGCCAGCAGTTTCCGAGACACGGGGCCCTACGAGCAGTACTTC. Amino acids: CASSFRDTGPYEQYF.

The chain recombines TRBV5-4 with TRBJ1-1; TRBD1 is a possible D gene (6 bases). CDR3 length equals 14 residues. Germline V gives CDR1 SGHNT, CDR2 YYREEE (reference sequence). V gave up 4 bases and J gave up 0 bases, with 10 bases separating them. The CDR3 here is CASSLQGVNTEAFF. The CDR3 DNA is TGTGCCAGCAGCCTACAGGGCGTGAACACTGAAGCTTTCTTT.

This chain uses TRBV30 with TRBJ1-2; D unresolved. Trimming shortened V by 5 bases and J by 2 bases, and 12 bases separated the two germline ends. CDR1 and CDR2 (germline): GTSNPN, SVGIG (reference sequence). This CDR3 contains 13 residues. CDR3 loop: CAWGTVPNYGYTF. The CDR3 DNA sequence: TGTGCCTGGGGAACCGTTCCCAACTATGGCTACACCTTC.

The chain has TRBV4-1 and TRBJ1-5; perhaps TRBD1 as D (5 bases). V lost 3 bases to trimming and J lost 5 bases, with 17 bases between them. The CDR3 contains 16 residues. The germline V gene encodes CDR1 MGHRA and CDR2 YSYEKL. The DNA of the CDR3 is TGCGCCAGCAGCCAGCTAGGGACGGACAATCATCAGCCCCAGCATTTT. Its protein is CASSQLGTDNHQPQHF.

This sequence joins TRBV30 and TRBJ2-2, with 8 bases fitting TRBD2. There are 15 residues in the CDR3. J lost 5 bases, V lost 3 bases, and 8 bases had no gene match. The germline gives CDR1 GTSNPN, CDR2 SVGIG (reference sequence). CDR3 loop: CAWRKRGIETGELFF. The CDR3 nucleotides read TGTGCCTGGAGAAAGCGGGGGATAGAAACCGGGGAGCTGTTTTTT.

The chain uses TRBV5-1 and TRBJ2-3, with D perhaps being TRBD1 or TRBD2 (5 bases each). This CDR3 is built from 15 residues. Looked up from germline, CDR1 is SGHRS and CDR2 is YFSETQ. With 0 bases removed from V and 2 bases from J, the gap between germline ends came to 10 bases. In DNA, the CDR3 is TGCGCCAGCAGCTTGGCCTTGGGGGACACAGATACGCAGTATTTT. This codes for CASSLALGDTDTQYF.

V usage is TRBV19 and J usage is TRBJ1-5; D perhaps matches TRBD1 (5 bases). V was shortened by 3 bases and J by 0 bases, with 9 bases between the two germline ends. The germline V gene has CDR1 LNHDA and CDR2 SQIVND (reference sequence). The CDR3 consists of 15 residues. The CDR3 here is CASSIWGHSNQPQHF. The CDR3 nucleotides are TGTGCCAGTAGTATCTGGGGCCATAGCAATCAGCCCCAGCATTTT.

The table lists this clone with a count of one. The J gene is TRBJ1-2, the V gene TRBV5-1; the D gene is possibly TRBD1 (5 bases). The CDR3 covers 13 residues. V shed 0 bases and J shed 2 bases, with 5 bases lying between them. The germline V gene has CDR1 SGHRS and CDR2 YFSETQ. CDR3 residues: CASSLGTNYGYTF. In nucleotides, the CDR3 is TGCGCCAGCAGCTTGGGGACAAACTATGGCTACACCTTC.

V is TRBV6-5 and J is TRBJ2-7; D is perhaps TRBD2 (5 bases). This CDR3 spans 13 amino acids. CDR1 is MNHEY, CDR2 SVGAGI, per germline. V lost 5 bases and J lost 6, with 14 bases in between. The CDR3 DNA reads as TGTGCCAGCAGTCGTATTGGACTGACCGAGCAGTACTTC. Its protein is CASSRIGLTEQYF.

This rearrangement joins TRBV9 to TRBJ2-1, with D tentatively TRBD1 or TRBD2 (5 bases each). The CDR3 runs to 14 residues. Germline V gives CDR1 SGDLS, CDR2 YYNGEE. Trimming cost V 3 bases and J 10 bases, with 17 bases left between them. CDR3 nucleotides: TGTGCCAGCAGCGCTACCGGGACCACGCTGGAGCAGTTCTTC. Protein sequence: CASSATGTTLEQFF.

The rearrangement joins TRBV6-5 to TRBJ1-2; no definite D call. V gave up 4 bases and J gave up 0 bases, with 6 bases separating them. The CDR3 extends over 13 amino acids. Germline V CDR1 and CDR2: MNHEY, SVGAGI. Here the CDR3 reads CASSSGTNYGYTF. The CDR3 bases are TGTGCCAGCAGTTCCGGGACTAACTATGGCTACACCTTC.

The chain links TRBV19 to TRBJ1-1, with 8 bases that match TRBD1. The trim removed 7 bases at V and 4 bases at J, leaving 5 bases unmatched. Germline CDR1 is LNHDA and CDR2 is SQIVND (reference sequence). This CDR3 spans 13 amino acids. CDR3 coding DNA: TGTGCCAGTACCCGTGACAGGGGCACTGAAGCTTTCTTT. This encodes CASTRDRGTEAFF.

The chain uses TRBV5-4 and TRBJ1-6; D is uncertain. V dropped 0 bases and J dropped 2 bases, with 3 bases sitting between them. Germline V CDR1 and CDR2: SGHNT, YYREEE (reference sequence). The CDR3 is 14 amino acids. The CDR3 reads CASSLGTYNSPLHF. The CDR3 coding sequence is TGTGCCAGCAGCTTGGGGACCTATAATTCACCCCTCCACTTT.

The J gene is TRBJ2-7, the V gene TRBV6-5; 9 nucleotides align to TRBD1. From germline, CDR1 is MNHEY and CDR2 SVGAGI. Trimming cost V 2 bases and J 9 bases; bases outside gene matches: 11. The CDR3 consists of 15 residues. The CDR3 here is CASSYGLGQGKRQYF. CDR3 bases: TGTGCCAGCAGTTACGGGTTGGGACAGGGAAAGAGGCAGTACTTC.